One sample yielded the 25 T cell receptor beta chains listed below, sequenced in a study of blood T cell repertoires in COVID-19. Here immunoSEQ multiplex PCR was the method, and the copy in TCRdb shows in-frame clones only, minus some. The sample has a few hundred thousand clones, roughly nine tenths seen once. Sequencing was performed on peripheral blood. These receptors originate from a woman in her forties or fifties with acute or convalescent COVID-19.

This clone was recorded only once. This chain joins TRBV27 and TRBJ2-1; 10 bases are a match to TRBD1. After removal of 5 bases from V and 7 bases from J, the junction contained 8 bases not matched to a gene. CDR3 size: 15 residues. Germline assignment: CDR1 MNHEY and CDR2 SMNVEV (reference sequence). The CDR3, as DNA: TGTGCCAGCAGTCAAGGGGGACAGGGGATTAATGAGCAGTTCTTC. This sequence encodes CASSQGGQGINEQFF.

CDR3 coding DNA: TGTGCCATCAGCTCCGACAGGGACACTGAAGCTTTCTTT. This codes for CAISSDRDTEAFF. The J gene is TRBJ1-1, the V gene TRBV10-3; 7 bases fit TRBD1. V shed 6 bases and J 3 bases; nucleotides not matched to a gene: 4. The CDR3 runs 13 residues. CDR1 ENHRY and CDR2 SYGVKD come from the germline V gene.

The CDR3 sequence: CASSPRTSYEQYF. The CDR3 coding sequence is TGTGCCAGCAGCCCGCGGACAAGCTACGAGCAGTACTTC. V and J are TRBV7-9 and TRBJ2-7, with D perhaps matching TRBD1 (5 bases). The germline V gene encodes CDR1 SEHNR and CDR2 FQNEAQ (reference sequence). V was clipped by 5 bases and J by 3 bases, with 11 bases between them. This CDR3 is built from 13 residues.

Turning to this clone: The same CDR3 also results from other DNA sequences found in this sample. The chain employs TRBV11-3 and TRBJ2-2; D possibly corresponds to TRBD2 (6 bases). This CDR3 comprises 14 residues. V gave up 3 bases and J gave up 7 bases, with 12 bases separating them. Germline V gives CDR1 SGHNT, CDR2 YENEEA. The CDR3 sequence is CASSLGGTGGELFF. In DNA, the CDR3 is TGTGCCAGCAGCTTGGGCGGGACTGGCGGGGAGCTGTTTTTT.

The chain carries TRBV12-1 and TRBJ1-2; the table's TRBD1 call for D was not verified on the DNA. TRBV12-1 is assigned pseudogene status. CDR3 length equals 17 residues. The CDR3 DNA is TGTGCCAGCAGCTTCGGACAGGAATCGTCCTTTAACTATGGCTACACCTTC. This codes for CASSFGQESSFNYGYTF.

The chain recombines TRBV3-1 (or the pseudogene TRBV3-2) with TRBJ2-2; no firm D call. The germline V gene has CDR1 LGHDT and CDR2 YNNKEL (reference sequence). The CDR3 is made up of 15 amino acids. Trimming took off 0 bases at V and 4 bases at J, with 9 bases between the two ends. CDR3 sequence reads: CASSQEWPLTGELFF. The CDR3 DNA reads TGTGCCAGCAGCCAAGAATGGCCTCTCACCGGGGAGCTGTTTTTT.

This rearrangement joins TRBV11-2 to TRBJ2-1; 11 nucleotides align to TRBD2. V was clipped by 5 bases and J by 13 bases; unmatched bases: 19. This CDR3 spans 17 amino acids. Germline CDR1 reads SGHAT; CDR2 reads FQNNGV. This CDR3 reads CASSPLLAGGGRYDQFF. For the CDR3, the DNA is TGTGCCAGCAGCCCACTTCTAGCGGGGGGAGGCCGGTACGATCAGTTCTTC.

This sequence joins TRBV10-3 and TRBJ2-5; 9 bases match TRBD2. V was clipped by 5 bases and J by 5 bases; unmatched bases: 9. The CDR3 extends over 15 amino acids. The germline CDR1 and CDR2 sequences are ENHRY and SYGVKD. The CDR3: CAISPRGGAGETQYF. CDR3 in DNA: TGTGCCATCAGTCCGCGCGGGGGGGCCGGGGAGACCCAGTACTTC.

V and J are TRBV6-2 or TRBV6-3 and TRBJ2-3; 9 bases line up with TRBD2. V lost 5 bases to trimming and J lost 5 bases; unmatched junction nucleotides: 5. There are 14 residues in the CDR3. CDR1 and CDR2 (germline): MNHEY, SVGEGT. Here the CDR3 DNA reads TGTGCCAGCAGTAAAACAGCGGGGGGAGATACGCAGTATTTT. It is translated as CASSKTAGGDTQYF.

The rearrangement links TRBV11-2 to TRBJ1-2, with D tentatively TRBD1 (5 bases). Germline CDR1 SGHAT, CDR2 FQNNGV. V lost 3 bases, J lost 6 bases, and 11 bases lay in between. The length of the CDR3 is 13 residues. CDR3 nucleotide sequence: TGTGCCAGCAGCTTGACAGAGATCGATGGCTACACCTTC. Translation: CASSLTEIDGYTF.

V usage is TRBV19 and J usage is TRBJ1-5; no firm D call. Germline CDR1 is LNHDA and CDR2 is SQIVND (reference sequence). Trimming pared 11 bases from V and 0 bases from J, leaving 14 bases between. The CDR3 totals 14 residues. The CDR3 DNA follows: TGTGCCGCTTGGAGTATTAATAGCAATCAGCCCCAGCATTTT. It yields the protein CAAWSINSNQPQHF.

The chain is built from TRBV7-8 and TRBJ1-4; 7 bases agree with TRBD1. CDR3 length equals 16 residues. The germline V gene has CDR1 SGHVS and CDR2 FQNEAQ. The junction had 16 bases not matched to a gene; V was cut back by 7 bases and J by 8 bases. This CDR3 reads CASTIGGEGAGEKLFF. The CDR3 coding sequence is TGTGCCAGCACAATTGGGGGCGAGGGGGCCGGGGAAAAACTGTTTTTT.

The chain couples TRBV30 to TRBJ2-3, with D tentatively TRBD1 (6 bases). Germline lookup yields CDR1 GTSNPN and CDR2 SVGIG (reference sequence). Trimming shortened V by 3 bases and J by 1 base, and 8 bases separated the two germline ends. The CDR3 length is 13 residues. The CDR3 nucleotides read TGTGCCTGGAGCCGGACAGGCACAGATACGCAGTATTTT. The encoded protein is CAWSRTGTDTQYF.

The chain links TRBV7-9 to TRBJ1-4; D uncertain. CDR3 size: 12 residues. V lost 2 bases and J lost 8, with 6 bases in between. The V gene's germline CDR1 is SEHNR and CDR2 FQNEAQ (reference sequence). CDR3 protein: CASSLTLEKLFF. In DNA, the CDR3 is TGTGCCAGCAGCTTAACCCTAGAAAAACTGTTTTTT.

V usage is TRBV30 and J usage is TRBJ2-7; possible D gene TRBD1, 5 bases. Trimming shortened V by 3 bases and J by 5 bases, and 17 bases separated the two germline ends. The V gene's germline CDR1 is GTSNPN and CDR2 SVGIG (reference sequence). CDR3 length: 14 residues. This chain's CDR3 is CAWSTAQVVNEQYF. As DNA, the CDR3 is TGTGCCTGGAGCACAGCACAGGTGGTAAACGAGCAGTACTTC. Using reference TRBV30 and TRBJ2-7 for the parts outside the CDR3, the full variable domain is SQTIHQWPATLVQPVGSPLSLECTVEGTSNPNLYWYRQAAGRGLQLLFYSVGIGQISSEVPQNLSASRPQDRQFILSSKKLLLSDSGFYLCAWSTAQVVNEQYFGPGTRLTVT.

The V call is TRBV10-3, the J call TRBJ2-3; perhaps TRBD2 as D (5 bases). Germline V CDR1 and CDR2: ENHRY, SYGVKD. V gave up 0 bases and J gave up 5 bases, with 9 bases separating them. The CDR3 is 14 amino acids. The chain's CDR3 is CAISESTGRDTQYF. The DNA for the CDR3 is TGTGCCATCAGTGAGTCAACGGGGAGAGATACGCAGTATTTT.

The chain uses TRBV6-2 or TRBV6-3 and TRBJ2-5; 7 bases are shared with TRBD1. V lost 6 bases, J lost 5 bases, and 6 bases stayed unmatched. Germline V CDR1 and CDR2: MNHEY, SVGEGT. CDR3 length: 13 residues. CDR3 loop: CASSQGDVETQYF. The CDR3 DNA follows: TGTGCCAGCAGCCAGGGGGATGTGGAGACCCAGTACTTC.

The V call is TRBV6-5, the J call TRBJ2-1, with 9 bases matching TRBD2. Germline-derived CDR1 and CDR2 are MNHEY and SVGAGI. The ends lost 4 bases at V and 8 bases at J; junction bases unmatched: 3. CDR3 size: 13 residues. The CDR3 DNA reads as TGTGCCAGCAGTTCGGCGGGAGGGGATGAGCAGTTCTTC. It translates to CASSSAGGDEQFF.

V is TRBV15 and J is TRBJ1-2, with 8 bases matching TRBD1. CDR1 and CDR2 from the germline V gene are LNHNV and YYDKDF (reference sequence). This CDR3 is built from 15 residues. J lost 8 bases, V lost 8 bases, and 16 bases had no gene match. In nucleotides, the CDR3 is TGTGCCACCGGAAGTACCGGGACAGGTGGTGGAGGCTACACCTTC. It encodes CATGSTGTGGGGYTF.

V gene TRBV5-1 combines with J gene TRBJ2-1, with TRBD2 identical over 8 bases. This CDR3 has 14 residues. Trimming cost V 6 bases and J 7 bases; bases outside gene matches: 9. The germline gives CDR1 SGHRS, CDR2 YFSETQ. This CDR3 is CASTDGGVWNEQFF. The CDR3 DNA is TGCGCCAGCACTGACGGGGGGGTATGGAATGAGCAGTTCTTC.

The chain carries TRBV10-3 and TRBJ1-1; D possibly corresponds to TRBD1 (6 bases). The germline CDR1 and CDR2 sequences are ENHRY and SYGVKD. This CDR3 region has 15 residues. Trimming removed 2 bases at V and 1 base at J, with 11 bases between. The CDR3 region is CAISEHEGENTEAFF. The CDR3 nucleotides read TGTGCCATCAGTGAGCATGAGGGGGAGAACACTGAAGCTTTCTTT.

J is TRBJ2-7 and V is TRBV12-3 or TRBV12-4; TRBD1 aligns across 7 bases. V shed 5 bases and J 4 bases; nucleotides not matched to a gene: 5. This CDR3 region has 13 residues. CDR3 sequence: CASSPTGSYEQYF. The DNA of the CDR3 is TGTGCCAGCAGTCCGACAGGGTCTTACGAGCAGTACTTC.

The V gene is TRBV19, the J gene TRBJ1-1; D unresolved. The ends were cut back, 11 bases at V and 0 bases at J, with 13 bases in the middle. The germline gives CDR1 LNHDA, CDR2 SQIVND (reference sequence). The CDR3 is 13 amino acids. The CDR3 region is CASSRQVNTEAFF. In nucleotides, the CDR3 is TGTGCCTCTAGCAGGCAGGTGAACACTGAAGCTTTCTTT.

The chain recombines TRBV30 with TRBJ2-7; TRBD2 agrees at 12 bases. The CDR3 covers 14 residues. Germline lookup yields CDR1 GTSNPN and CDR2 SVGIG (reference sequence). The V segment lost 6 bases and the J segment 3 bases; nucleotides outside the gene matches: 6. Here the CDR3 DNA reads TGTGCCTGTTTGACTAGCGGGAGAGTCTACGAGCAGTACTTC. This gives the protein CACLTSGRVYEQYF.

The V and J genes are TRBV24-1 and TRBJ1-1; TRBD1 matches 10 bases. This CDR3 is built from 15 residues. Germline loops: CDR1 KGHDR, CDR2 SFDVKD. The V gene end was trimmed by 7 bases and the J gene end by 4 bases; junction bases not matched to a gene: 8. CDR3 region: CATSRQGAGGTEAFF. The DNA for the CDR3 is TGTGCCACCAGCCGACAGGGGGCAGGTGGCACTGAAGCTTTCTTT.